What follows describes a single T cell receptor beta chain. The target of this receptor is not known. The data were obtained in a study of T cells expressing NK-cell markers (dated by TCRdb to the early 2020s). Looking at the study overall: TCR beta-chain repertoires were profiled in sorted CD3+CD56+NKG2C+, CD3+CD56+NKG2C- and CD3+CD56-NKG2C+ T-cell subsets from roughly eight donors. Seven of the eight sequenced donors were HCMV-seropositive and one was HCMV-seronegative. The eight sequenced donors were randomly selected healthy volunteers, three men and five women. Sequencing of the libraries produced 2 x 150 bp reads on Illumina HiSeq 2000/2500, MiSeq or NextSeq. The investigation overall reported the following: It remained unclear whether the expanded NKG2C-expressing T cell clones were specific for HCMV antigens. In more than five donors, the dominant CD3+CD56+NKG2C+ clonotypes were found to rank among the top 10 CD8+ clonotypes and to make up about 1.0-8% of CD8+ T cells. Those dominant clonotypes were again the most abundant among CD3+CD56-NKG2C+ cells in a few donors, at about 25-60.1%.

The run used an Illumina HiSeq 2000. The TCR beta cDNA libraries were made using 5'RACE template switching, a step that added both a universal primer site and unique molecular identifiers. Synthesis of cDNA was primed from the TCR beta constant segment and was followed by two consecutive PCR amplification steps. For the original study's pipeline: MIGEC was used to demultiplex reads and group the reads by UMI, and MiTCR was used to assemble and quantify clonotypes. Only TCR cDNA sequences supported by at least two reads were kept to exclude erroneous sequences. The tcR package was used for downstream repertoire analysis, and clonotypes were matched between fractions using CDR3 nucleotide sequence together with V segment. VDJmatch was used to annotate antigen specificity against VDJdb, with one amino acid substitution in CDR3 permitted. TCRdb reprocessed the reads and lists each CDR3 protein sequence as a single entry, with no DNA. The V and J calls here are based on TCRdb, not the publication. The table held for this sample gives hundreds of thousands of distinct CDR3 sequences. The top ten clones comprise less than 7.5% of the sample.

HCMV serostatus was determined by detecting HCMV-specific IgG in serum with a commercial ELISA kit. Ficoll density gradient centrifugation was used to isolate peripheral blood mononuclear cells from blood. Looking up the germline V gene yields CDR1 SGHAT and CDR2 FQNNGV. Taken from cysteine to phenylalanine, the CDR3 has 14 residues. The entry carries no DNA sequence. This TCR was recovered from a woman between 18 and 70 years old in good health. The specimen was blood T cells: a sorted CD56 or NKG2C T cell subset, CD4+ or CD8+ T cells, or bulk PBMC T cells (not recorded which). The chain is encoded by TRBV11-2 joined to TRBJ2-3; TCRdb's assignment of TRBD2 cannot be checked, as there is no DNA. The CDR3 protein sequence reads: CASSYRDLPDTQYF. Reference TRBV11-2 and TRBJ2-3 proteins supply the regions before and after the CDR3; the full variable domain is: EAGVAQSPRYKIIEKRQSVAFWCNPISGHATLYWYQQILGQGPKLLIQFQNNGVVDDSQLPKDRFSAERLKGVDSTLKIQPAKLEDSAVYLCASSYRDLPDTQYFGPGTRLTVL.